The 15 T cell receptor beta chains listed next were all sequenced from one sample in a study of shared clonotypes between healthy human individuals. Generated by immunoSEQ multiplex PCR, the TCRdb table keeps only in-frame clones and is missing some. The data show about 2.3 million clones, 85% to 95% seen once. Sequenced input: naive CD4+ T cells from PBMCs. As for subset: CD45RA+ positively selected. Receptors originate from a man between 18 and 35 years old in good health. Some clones in this sample may be carry-over from other donors' samples.

This chain links TRBV4-2 with TRBJ1-1, with unresolved D. The V end lost 4 bases, the J end lost 4 bases, and 13 bases lay between the germline ends. Germline lookup yields CDR1 LGHNA and CDR2 YNFKEQ. CDR3 size: 14 residues. The CDR3 DNA reads TGTGCCAGCAGCCGACCCATGGGAGGCACTGAAGCTTTCTTT. It specifies CASSRPMGGTEAFF.

CDR3 sequence: CASSELAGGQAEQYF. Here the CDR3 DNA reads TGTGCCAGCAGTGAACTAGCGGGAGGTCAGGCCGAGCAGTACTTC. The gene calls are TRBV2 and TRBJ2-7; the match to TRBD2 covers 11 bases. The CDR3 runs to 15 residues. The germline CDR1 and CDR2 sequences are SNHLY and FYNNEI. Unmatched junction bases numbered 6, after V lost 2 bases and J lost 6 bases.

This sequence joins TRBV5-6 and TRBJ1-4; possibly TRBD1 for D (5 bases). The germline gives CDR1 SGHDT, CDR2 YYEEEE. The CDR3 covers 15 residues. V lost 2 bases, J lost 6 bases, and 14 bases lay in between. The CDR3 DNA follows: TGTGCCAGCAGCTTTCGGCAGGGATTCTATGAAAAACTGTTTTTT. Amino acids: CASSFRQGFYEKLFF.

V gene TRBV6-6 combines with J gene TRBJ1-3; TRBD1 might be the D (5 bases). CDR1 and CDR2 (germline): MNHNY, SVGAGI (reference sequence). Trimming took 6 bases from V and 0 from J, leaving 15 bases between them. The CDR3 spans 16 residues. The chain's CDR3 is CASRKDGTDSGNTIYF. The CDR3 DNA reads as TGTGCCAGCAGGAAGGACGGGACGGACTCTGGAAACACCATATATTTT.

V is TRBV28 and J is TRBJ1-2; D gene ambiguous. Trimming pared 1 base from V and 4 bases from J, leaving 13 bases between. The length of the CDR3 is 15 residues. Germline-derived CDR1 and CDR2 are MDHEN and SYDVKM. The CDR3 coding sequence is TGTGCCAGCAGTTTATCGGCGGCCCCGTCCTATGGCTACACCTTC. Protein sequence: CASSLSAAPSYGYTF.

The V call is TRBV11-2, the J call TRBJ2-5; a possible D gene is TRBD1 (6 bases). Germline V gene data show CDR1 as SGHAT and CDR2 as FQNNGV. Trimming left V 3 bases short and J 4 bases short, with 18 bases between. The CDR3 is 16 amino acids. The CDR3 spells CASSLGSGRGRETQYF. The CDR3 nucleotides are TGTGCCAGCAGCTTGGGATCGGGCAGGGGAAGAGAGACCCAGTACTTC. The full variable domain, its missing parts supplied by reference TRBV11-2 and TRBJ2-5, is EAGVAQSPRYKIIEKRQSVAFWCNPISGHATLYWYQQILGQGPKLLIQFQNNGVVDDSQLPKDRFSAERLKGVDSTLKIQPAKLEDSAVYLCASSLGSGRGRETQYFGPGTRLLVL.

A single count supports this clone. The rearrangement joins TRBV6-1 to TRBJ1-5; D gene unclear. V gave up 5 bases and J gave up 7 bases, with 12 bases separating them. The CDR3 contains 13 residues. CDR1 and CDR2 from the germline V gene are MNHNS and SASEGT. The CDR3 DNA sequence: TGTGCCAGCAGTCTGACTGAGGGACAGCCCCAGCATTTT. Amino acid sequence: CASSLTEGQPQHF.

The rearrangement uses TRBV7-9 and TRBJ1-4; possibly TRBD1 for D (5 bases). CDR1 SEHNR and CDR2 FQNEAQ come from the germline V gene (reference sequence). This CDR3 comprises 14 residues. V gave up 3 bases and J gave up 6 bases, with 11 bases separating them. CDR3 in amino acids: CASSFGGADEKLFF. In DNA, the CDR3 is TGTGCCAGCAGCTTCGGTGGGGCGGATGAAAAACTGTTTTTT.

The chain employs TRBV18 and TRBJ2-5, with D unclear. V lost 1 base and J lost 1, with 7 bases in between. CDR1 is KGHSH and CDR2 is LQKENI in the germline V gene. The length of the CDR3 is 14 residues. CDR3 protein: CASSPQGSQETQYF. The CDR3 bases are TGTGCCAGCTCACCACAGGGAAGCCAAGAGACCCAGTACTTC.

J is TRBJ2-1 and V is TRBV5-1; D is possibly TRBD2 (6 bases). This CDR3 is built from 14 residues. The V gene lost 2 bases and the J gene lost 3 bases, with 9 bases spanning the gap. The germline gives CDR1 SGHRS, CDR2 YFSETQ. CDR3 DNA sequence: TGCGCCAGCAGCTTCACTAGCAGCTACAATGAGCAGTTCTTC. Its protein is CASSFTSSYNEQFF. The full variable domain, with the rest looked up from reference TRBV5-1 and TRBJ2-1, is KAGVTQTPRYLIKTRGQQVTLSCSPISGHRSVSWYQQTPGQGLQFLFEYFSETQRNKGNFPGRFSGRQFSNSRSEMNVSTLELGDSALYLCASSFTSSYNEQFFGPGTRLTVL.

On this clone: At one of its ends the junction is not consistent with the germline gene, which may arise from a read error. The chain recombines TRBV2 with TRBJ1-1, with 9 bases fitting TRBD1. Per the germline V gene, CDR1 is SNHLY and CDR2 is FYNNEI. CDR3 length: 18 amino acids. The CDR3, as DNA: TGTGCCAGCAGGATCGGGGGGGGGACAGGGTCCGCCTACACCGAAGCTTTCTTT. Translated: CASRIGGGTGSAYTEAFF.

V and J are TRBV10-3 and TRBJ2-1, with 8 bases lining up with TRBD2. V was clipped by 7 bases and J by 1 base; unmatched bases: 3. The CDR3 length is 14 residues. The germline gives CDR1 ENHRY, CDR2 SYGVKD. The chain's CDR3 is CAIMGGRSYNEQFF. The CDR3 DNA reads as TGTGCCATCATGGGCGGGAGGTCCTACAATGAGCAGTTCTTC.

This chain joins TRBV11-3 and TRBJ1-3; 8 nucleotides line up with TRBD1. Looked up from germline, CDR1 is SGHNT and CDR2 is YENEEA. There are 16 residues in the CDR3. The junction had 5 bases not matched to a gene; V was cut back by 3 bases and J by 1 base. The CDR3 sequence is CASSLGDRTSGNTIYF. The CDR3 DNA sequence: TGTGCCAGCAGCTTGGGGGACAGGACGTCTGGAAACACCATATATTTT. The entire variable domain, with the rest obtained from reference TRBV11-3 and TRBJ1-3, is as follows: EAGVVQSPRYKIIEKKQPVAFWCNPISGHNTLYWYLQNLGQGPELLIRYENEEAVDDSQLPKDRFSAERLKGVDSTLKIQPAELGDSAVYLCASSLGDRTSGNTIYFGEGSWLTVV.

This chain links TRBV18 with TRBJ1-4; D is unresolved. The V gene lost 1 base and the J gene lost 7 bases, with 10 bases spanning the gap. Looked up from germline, CDR1 is KGHSH and CDR2 is LQKENI. This CDR3 comprises 14 residues. DNA for the CDR3: TGTGCCAGCTCACCACGGCAAATTGGTGAAAAACTGTTTTTT. It specifies CASSPRQIGEKLFF. Based on the CDR3 plus reference TRBV18 and TRBJ1-4, the full variable domain is NAGVMQNPRHLVRRRGQEARLRCSPMKGHSHVYWYRQLPEEGLKFMVYLQKENIIDESGMPKERFSAEFPKEGPSILRIQQVVRGDSAAYFCASSPRQIGEKLFFGSGTQLSVL.

V gene TRBV7-9 combines with J gene TRBJ1-4; D not resolved. Trimming cost V 2 bases and J 5 bases, with 12 bases left between them. Germline CDR1 is SEHNR and CDR2 is FQNEAQ (reference sequence). The CDR3 loop spans 15 amino acids. CDR3 sequence (DNA): TGTGCCAGCAGCTTATTCGGCGGCGAGAATGAAAAACTGTTTTTT. Its translation: CASSLFGGENEKLFF.